A selection of T cell receptor beta chains follows, all from one sample in a study of CD8 T cells in Susac syndrome. TCRdb itself ran the immunoSEQ multiplex PCR reads through MiXCR, one entry per CDR3 protein. The sample lists around 130,000 distinct CDR3 sequences, roughly 94% seen once, with around 0.13% in the top ten. Sequencing used CD4+ T cells from PBMCs. These receptors were obtained from a human donor with multiple sclerosis. Each CDR3 is given with its conserved first and last residue. The D gene is left open where the match is weak. The size field is filled for only some rows; it gives once, few, many or a size class.

J gene	D gene	clone size	V gene	CDR3 protein	CDR3 DNA
TRBJ1-5	.	once	TRBV19	CASSIRGSNQPQHF	TGTGCCAGTAGTATCCGGGGGAGCAATCAGCCCCAGCATTTT
TRBJ2-3	.	.	TRBV30	CAWRRSGTTDTQYF	TGTGCCTGGAGGAGGAGCGGTACCACAGATACGCAGTATTTT
TRBJ1-3	.	.	TRBV7-2	CASSLVGGRSGNTIYF	TGTGCCAGCAGCTTAGTGGGAGGGCGCTCTGGAAACACCATATATTTT
TRBJ1-5	.	.	TRBV12-3/TRBV12-4	CASSLDRENQPQHF	TGTGCCAGCAGTCTAGACAGAGAGAATCAGCCCCAGCATTTT
TRBJ1-1	.	.	TRBV30	CAWARAITEAFF	TGTGCCTGGGCCAGAGCGATCACTGAAGCTTTCTTT
TRBJ2-7	TRBD1	.	TRBV5-1	CASSHGTAYEQYF	TGCGCCAGCAGCCACGGGACAGCCTACGAGCAGTACTTC
TRBJ2-6	TRBD1	.	TRBV10-3	CAIGGTGISGANVLTF	TGTGCCATCGGCGGGACAGGGATCTCTGGGGCCAACGTCCTGACTTTC
TRBJ1-2	.	.	TRBV4-3	CASSQALFYGYTF	TGCGCCAGCAGCCAAGCACTCTTCTATGGCTACACCTTC
TRBJ2-5	.	.	TRBV5-1	CASSLDPIQETQYF	TGCGCCAGCAGCCTGGATCCGATCCAAGAGACCCAGTACTTC
TRBJ1-1	.	.	TRBV15	CATSSGWGTEAFF	TGTGCCACCAGCAGCGGGTGGGGCACTGAAGCTTTCTTT
TRBJ2-5	.	.	TRBV6-6	CASSSGTHRLETQYF	TGTGCCAGCAGTTCCGGGACCCATAGGTTGGAGACCCAGTACTTC
TRBJ1-1	.	.	TRBV29-1	CSVEGTGNTEAFF	TGCAGCGTTGAAGGCACGGGGAACACTGAAGCTTTCTTT
TRBJ2-5	.	.	TRBV18	CASSPLPFGETQYF	TGTGCCAGCTCACCACTACCTTTTGGGGAGACCCAGTACTTC
TRBJ2-2	TRBD2	.	TRBV20-1	CSASSGNTGELFF	TGCAGCGCATCTAGCGGGAACACCGGGGAGCTGTTTTTT
TRBJ2-7	.	.	TRBV30	CAWSGLGLVGYEQYF	TGTGCCTGGAGCGGCCTTGGGCTAGTGGGCTACGAGCAGTACTTC
TRBJ1-1	TRBD1	.	TRBV6-6	CASSYRQGAVGTEAFF	TGTGCCAGCAGTTACCGACAGGGCGCAGTAGGCACTGAAGCTTTCTTT
TRBJ2-7	.	.	TRBV5-1	CASVAPNSYEQYF	TGCGCCAGCGTCGCCCCTAACTCCTACGAGCAGTACTTC
TRBJ1-2	.	.	TRBV29-1	CSVGQVSTSYGYTF	TGCAGCGTTGGCCAAGTTTCAACGAGCTATGGCTACACCTTC
TRBJ2-5	TRBD2	.	TRBV6-2/TRBV6-3	CASSPSGGRRETQYF	TGTGCCAGCAGTCCTTCGGGGGGGCGTCGGGAGACCCAGTACTTC
TRBJ2-5	TRBD2	.	TRBV7-2	CASSRFQRGTRETQYF	TGTGCCAGCAGTCGTTTTCAGCGGGGCACCAGGGAGACCCAGTACTTC
TRBJ1-2	.	.	TRBV7-9	CASSLANGELNYGYTF	TGTGCCAGCAGCTTAGCGAACGGAGAGCTAAACTATGGCTACACCTTC
TRBJ2-7	TRBD1	.	TRBV6-6	CASRTGTGLVNEQYF	TGTGCCAGCAGAACGGGGACAGGGCTCGTCAACGAGCAGTACTTC
TRBJ2-7	.	.	TRBV5-1	CASRGEDHEQYF	TGCGCCAGCAGGGGAGAGGACCACGAGCAGTACTTC
TRBJ1-2	.	.	TRBV30	CGTQFGDYGYTF	TGCGGGACTCAATTTGGGGACTATGGCTACACCTTC
TRBJ2-1	.	.	TRBV29-1	CSVEGTETNEQFF	TGCAGCGTTGAAGGGACAGAGACCAATGAGCAGTTCTTC
TRBJ1-5	.	.	TRBV3-1	CASSPGGWQPQHF	TGTGCCAGCAGCCCCGGGGGGTGGCAGCCCCAGCATTTT
TRBJ1-3	.	.	TRBV12-5	CASLGNTIYF	TGTGCTAGCTTGGGAAACACCATATATTTT
TRBJ1-2	.	.	TRBV29-1	CSVFLVGGLDYGYTF	TGCAGCGTTTTCCTCGTCGGGGGGCTCGACTATGGCTACACCTTC
TRBJ1-4	.	.	TRBV9	CASSVGGATNEKLFF	TGTGCCAGCAGCGTAGGGGGCGCAACTAATGAAAAACTGTTTTTT
TRBJ1-3	.	.	TRBV30	CAWSAGSGNTIYF	TGTGCCTGGAGTGCTGGATCTGGAAACACCATATATTTT
TRBJ2-1	.	.	TRBV7-9	CASYHGTPYNEQFF	TGTGCCAGTTATCACGGGACCCCATACAATGAGCAGTTCTTC
TRBJ2-6	.	few	TRBV19	CASGVESGANVLTF	TGTGCCAGCGGGGTGGAATCTGGGGCCAACGTCCTGACTTTC
TRBJ2-3	.	once	TRBV9	CASSPRGDASTDTQYF	TGTGCCAGCAGCCCGCGGGGAGACGCTAGCACAGATACGCAGTATTTT